The 4 T cell receptor beta chains given below trace back to one sample, sequenced in a study of OX40 agonist ivuxolimab in advanced cancers. Library prep was done by the immunoSEQ multiplex PCR assay. TCRdb mirrors the immuneACCESS table, restricted to in-frame sequences. Some clones are absent from its copies; in checked studies, under half trace to an unresolved V gene, and the reason for the others is unknown. This sample has around 65,000 clones in its table, and nearly 90% of those were observed once. The biggest ten clones account for about 11% of the sample. The sequencing used CD4+ or CD8+ T cells sorted from blood, collected in a trial of the OX40 agonist ivuxolimab. These receptors originate from an adult with an advanced solid tumor such as melanoma, head and neck, liver or kidney cancer.

This sequence joins TRBV4-1 and TRBJ1-5; 8 positions agree with TRBD1. The CDR3 contains 17 residues. Germline V CDR1 and CDR2: MGHRA, YSYEKL. Trimming removed 4 bases from V and 9 bases from J; junction bases left unmatched: 17. The CDR3 here is CASSLGRQGPLHRPQHF. The CDR3 region has the DNA TGCGCCAGCAGCCTGGGGAGACAGGGGCCTCTGCATCGGCCCCAGCATTTT.

There are a few counts of this clone. This chain joins TRBV6-5 and TRBJ1-4; no definite D call. This CDR3 has 15 amino acids. In germline, CDR1 is MNHEY, CDR2 SVGAGI. V gave up 5 bases and J gave up 3 bases, with 13 bases separating them. The CDR3 is CASSRLRAANEKLFF. CDR3 coding DNA: TGTGCCAGCAGTCGGCTTAGGGCGGCTAATGAAAAACTGTTTTTT.

The chain links TRBV9 to TRBJ2-1, with no clear D. V lost 4 bases, J lost 0 bases, and 11 bases lay in between. Germline lookup yields CDR1 SGDLS and CDR2 YYNGEE. The CDR3 covers 15 residues. CDR3 residues: CASSPRFLSYNEQFF. In DNA form, the CDR3 reads TGTGCCAGCAGCCCCCGGTTCCTCTCCTACAATGAGCAGTTCTTC.

The V gene is TRBV4-1, the J gene TRBJ2-1; 8 positions match TRBD1. The germline gives CDR1 MGHRA, CDR2 YSYEKL. The CDR3 extends over 16 amino acids. V trimming: 2 bases; J trimming: 6 bases; junction bases outside the gene matches: 9. CDR3 protein: CASSQTDRDGVNEQFF. The CDR3 coding sequence is TGCGCCAGCAGCCAAACGGACAGGGATGGCGTCAATGAGCAGTTCTTC.